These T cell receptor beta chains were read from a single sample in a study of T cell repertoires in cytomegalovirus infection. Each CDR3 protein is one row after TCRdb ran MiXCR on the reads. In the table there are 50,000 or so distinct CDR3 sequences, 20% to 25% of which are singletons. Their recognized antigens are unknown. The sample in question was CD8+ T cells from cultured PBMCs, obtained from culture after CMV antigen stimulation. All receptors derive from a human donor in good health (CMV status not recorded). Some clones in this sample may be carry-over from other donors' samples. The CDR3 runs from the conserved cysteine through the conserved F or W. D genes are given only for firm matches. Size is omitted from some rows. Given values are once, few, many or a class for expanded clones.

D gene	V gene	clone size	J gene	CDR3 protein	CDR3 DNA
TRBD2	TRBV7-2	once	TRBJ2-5	CASSVHRLAGVGQETQYF	TGTGCCAGCAGCGTTCATCGACTAGCGGGAGTGGGCCAAGAGACCCAGTACTTC
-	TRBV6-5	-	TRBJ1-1	CASSYSTNLNTEAFF	TGTGCCAGCAGTTACTCGACTAATTTGAACACTGAAGCTTTCTTT
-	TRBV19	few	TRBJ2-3	CASSIGFEGGTDTQYF	TGTGCCAGTAGTATCGGTTTCGAAGGGGGCACAGATACGCAGTATTTT
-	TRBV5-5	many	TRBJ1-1	CASSLKSTGNTEAFF	TGTGCCAGCAGCCTAAAAAGCACAGGGAACACTGAAGCTTTCTTT
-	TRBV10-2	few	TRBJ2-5	CASSESNLWETQYF	TGCGCCAGCAGTGAGTCGAACCTTTGGGAGACCCAGTACTTC
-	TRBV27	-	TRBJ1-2	CASSLTSAGGYTF	TGTGCCAGCAGTTTAACCTCGGCGGGGGGCTACACCTTC
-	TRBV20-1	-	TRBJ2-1	CRAAERNYNEQFF	TGCAGGGCAGCGGAAAGAAACTACAATGAGCAGTTCTTC
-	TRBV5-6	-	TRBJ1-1	CASFRAPSMGTEAFF	TGTGCCAGTTTCCGGGCCCCCTCGATGGGGACTGAAGCTTTCTTT
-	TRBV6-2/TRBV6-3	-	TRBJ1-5	CASSPLGGSNQPQHF	TGTGCCAGCAGTCCCCTCGGGGGCAGCAATCAGCCCCAGCATTTT
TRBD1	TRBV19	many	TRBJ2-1	CASSPGQGGYNEQFF	TGTGCCAGTAGTCCCGGACAGGGTGGTTACAATGAGCAGTTCTTC
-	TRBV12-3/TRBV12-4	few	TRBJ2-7	CASSLLEYEQYF	TGTGCCAGCAGTTTGCTTGAATACGAGCAGTACTTC
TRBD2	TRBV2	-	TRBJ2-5	CASSAWASGRVDMKTQYF	TGTGCCAGCAGTGCTTGGGCTAGCGGGAGGGTGGACATGAAGACCCAGTACTTC
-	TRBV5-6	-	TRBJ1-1	CASSGGGGNTEAFF	TGTGCCAGCAGCGGAGGGGGGGGGAACACTGAAGCTTTCTTT
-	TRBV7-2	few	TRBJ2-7	CASSSGGQANYEQYF	TGTGCCAGCAGCTCGGGGGGACAGGCGAACTACGAGCAGTACTTC
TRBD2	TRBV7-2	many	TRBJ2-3	CASSFGTSGSTDTQYF	TGTGCCAGCAGCTTCGGGACTAGCGGGAGTACAGATACGCAGTATTTT
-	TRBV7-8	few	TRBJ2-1	CASSLDRPGSYNEQFF	TGTGCCAGCAGCTTAGACCGGCCGGGTTCCTACAATGAGCAGTTCTTC
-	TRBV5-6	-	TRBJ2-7	CASSRVSTNSYEQYF	TGTGCCAGCAGCCGAGTCTCTACCAACTCCTACGAGCAGTACTTC
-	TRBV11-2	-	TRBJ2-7	CASSLERGAIYEQYF	TGTGCCAGCAGCTTAGAAAGAGGGGCCATCTACGAGCAGTACTTC
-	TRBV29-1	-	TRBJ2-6	CSVEGAGANVLTF	TGCAGCGTTGAGGGGGCTGGGGCCAACGTCCTGACTTTC
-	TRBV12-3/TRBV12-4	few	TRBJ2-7	CASSLDFYEQYF	TGTGCCAGCAGTTTAGACTTCTACGAGCAGTACTTC
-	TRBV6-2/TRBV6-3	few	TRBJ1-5	CASSLNSNQPQHF	TGTGCCAGCAGTTTAAATAGCAATCAGCCCCAGCATTTT
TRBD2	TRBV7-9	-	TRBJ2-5	CASSPGLVEETQYF	TGTGCCAGCAGCCCGGGACTAGTAGAAGAGACCCAGTACTTC
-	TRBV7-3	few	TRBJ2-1	CASSPGHRRDEQFF	TGTGCCAGCAGCCCGGGACACCGACGCGATGAGCAGTTCTTC
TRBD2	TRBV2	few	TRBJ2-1	CASSGSGGPPSEQFF	TGTGCCAGCAGTGGTAGCGGGGGGCCGCCGAGTGAGCAGTTCTTC
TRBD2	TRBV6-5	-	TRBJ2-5	CASSYGLAGGDQETQYF	TGTGCCAGCAGTTACGGGCTAGCGGGGGGGGACCAAGAGACCCAGTACTTC
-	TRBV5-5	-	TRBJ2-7	CASTLAGKPYEQYF	TGTGCCAGCACCCTAGCAGGTAAACCCTACGAGCAGTACTTC
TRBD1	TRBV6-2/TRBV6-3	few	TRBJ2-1	CASRSRDRYYNEQFF	TGTGCCAGCAGATCCCGGGACAGGTATTACAATGAGCAGTTCTTC
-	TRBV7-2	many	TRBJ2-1	CASSPGVAEQFF	TGTGCCAGCAGCCCAGGGGTTGCGGAGCAGTTCTTC
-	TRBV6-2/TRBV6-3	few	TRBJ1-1	CASSYKGQEAFLKVFF	TGTGCCAGCAGTTACAAGGGTCAGGAGGCTTTCCTGAAGGTTTTCTTT
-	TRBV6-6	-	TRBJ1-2	CASLDGVYGYTF	TGTGCCAGCTTGGACGGTGTTTATGGCTACACCTTC
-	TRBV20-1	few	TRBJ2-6	CSARSSAGAFLTF	TGCAGTGCTAGGAGTAGCGCTGGGGCCTTCCTGACTTTC
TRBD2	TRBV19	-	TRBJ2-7	CASSKAGTRTYEQYF	TGTGCCAGTAGCAAAGCCGGGACTAGAACCTACGAGCAGTACTTC
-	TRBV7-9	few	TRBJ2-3	CASSLDYLADTQYF	TGTGCCAGCAGCTTAGACTATCTCGCAGATACGCAGTATTTT